Given below is one T cell receptor (beta chain) in context. This record belongs to a study of cytomegalovirus exposure and HLA in healthy donors. 13 Jbeta primers and 60 Vbeta primers were used for the PCR. Sequencing used immunoSEQ multiplex PCR; TCRdb keeps in-frame clones, though not all of them. The sample shows tens of thousands of clones, approximately 84% of them seen only once. The clonotype comes from a man between 18 and 29 years old in good health and CMV-seronegative. The sample comprised PBMCs.

The CDR3 DNA is TGTGCCAGCAGATTTGGACTAGCGGGGATTGAGCAGTTCTTC. This translates into CASRFGLAGIEQFF. V is TRBV5-8 and J is TRBJ2-1; 12 positions agree with TRBD2. In germline, CDR1 is SGHTS, CDR2 YDEGEE. Trimming took 5 bases from V and 9 from J; bases not matched to a gene: 6. The CDR3 has 14 residues. Complete variable domain (other parts from reference TRBV5-8 and TRBJ2-1): EAGVTQSPTHLIKTRGQQATLRCSPISGHTSVYWYQQALGLGLQFLLWYDEGEERNRGNFPPRFSGRQFPNYSSELNVNALELEDSALYLCASRFGLAGIEQFFGPGTRLTVL.